Sequencing of this T cell receptor beta chain was carried out in a study of a mutant IDH1 vaccine in newly diagnosed glioma. Study information: During weeks 1, 3, 5, 7, 11, 15, 19 and 23, patients received eight vaccinations. Before enrollment, patients got radiotherapy alone, temozolomide alone, or mostly the combination. With temozolomide cycles, or 4-6 weeks after radiotherapy alone, vaccination was started.

Produced via immunoSEQ multiplex PCR; TCRdb's table is partial and in-frame only. Counted here are 60,000 or so clones, 84% occurring once; the ten biggest clones make up 6.5% to 9%. The time point: week 5, during vaccination. Each dose delivered 300 ug of mutant IDH1 20-mer peptide subcutaneously with imiquimod. This CDR3 is 12 amino acids long. V was clipped by 6 bases and J by 5 bases, with 10 bases between them. Germline assignment: CDR1 KGHSH and CDR2 LQKENI. Notes on this clone: The antigen is not known.

Sequencing was performed on PBMCs, taken from a glioma patient whose treatment included an IDH1 peptide vaccine. This TCR came from a woman aged 50 to 60 with glioma. The chain carries TRBV18 and TRBJ1-1; D unresolved. This CDR3 is CASSLGDTEAFF. The CDR3 DNA reads TGTGCCAGCTCCCTCGGGGATACTGAAGCTTTCTTT.